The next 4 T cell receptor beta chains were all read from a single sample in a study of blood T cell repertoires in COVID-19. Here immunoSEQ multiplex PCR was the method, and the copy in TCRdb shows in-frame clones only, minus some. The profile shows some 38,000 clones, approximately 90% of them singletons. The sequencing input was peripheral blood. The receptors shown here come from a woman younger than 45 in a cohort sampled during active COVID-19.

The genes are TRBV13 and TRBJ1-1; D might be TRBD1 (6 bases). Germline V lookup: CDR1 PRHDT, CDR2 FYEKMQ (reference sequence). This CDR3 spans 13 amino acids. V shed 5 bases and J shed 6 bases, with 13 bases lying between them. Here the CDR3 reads CASSTDRQAEAFF. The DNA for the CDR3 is TGTGCCAGCAGCACCGATCGACAGGCTGAAGCTTTCTTT.

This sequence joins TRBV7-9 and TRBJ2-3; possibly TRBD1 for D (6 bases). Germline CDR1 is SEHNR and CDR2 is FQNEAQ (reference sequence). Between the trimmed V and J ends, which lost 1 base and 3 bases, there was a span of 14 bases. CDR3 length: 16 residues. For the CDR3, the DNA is TGTGCCAGCAGCTTAGAGGCAGGGGAATATACAGATACGCAGTATTTT. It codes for CASSLEAGEYTDTQYF.

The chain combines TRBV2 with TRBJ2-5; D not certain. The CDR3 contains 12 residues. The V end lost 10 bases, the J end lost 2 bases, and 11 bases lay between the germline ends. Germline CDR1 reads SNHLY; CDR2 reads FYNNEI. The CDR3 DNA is TGTGCCACCAGCACCCTACAAGAGACCCAGTACTTC. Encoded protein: CATSTLQETQYF.

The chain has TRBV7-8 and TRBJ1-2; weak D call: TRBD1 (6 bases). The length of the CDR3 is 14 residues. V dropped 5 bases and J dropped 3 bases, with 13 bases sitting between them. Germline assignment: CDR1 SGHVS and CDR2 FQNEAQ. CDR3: CASSRGAGDYGYTF. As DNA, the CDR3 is TGTGCCAGCAGCCGAGGGGCAGGGGACTATGGCTACACCTTC.